This T cell receptor (beta chain) is from a study of cytomegalovirus exposure and HLA in healthy donors. Study-level findings and limits: A further, later analysis showed that HLA-associated TCR beta chains (compared with equally common others) were more clonally expanded. Only CMV serostatus was available as immune exposure information. In a later analysis, parvovirus B19, influenza, CMV and Epstein-Barr virus appeared linked to several top co-occurrence clusters.

Those who donated were healthy bone marrow donors. Details on this clone: Its antigen is currently unknown.

PCR used 60 Vbeta primers and 13 Jbeta primers. Here immunoSEQ multiplex PCR was the method, and the copy in TCRdb shows in-frame clones only, minus some. The sample has roughly 140,000 clones, about four fifths seen once; the top ten hold roughly 2%. V lost 3 bases and J lost 6, with 16 bases in between. This CDR3 has 14 residues. Germline V gene lookup returns CDR1 GTSNPN and CDR2 SVGIG (reference sequence). This chain connects TRBV30 to TRBJ2-3, with D possibly being TRBD1 (6 bases). Sequences were obtained from PBMCs. The source of this sequence is a young man in good health and CMV-seronegative. CDR3 bases: TGTGCCTGGAGCTTAAAGGGGGTTTCGGATACGCAGTATTTT. Amino acid sequence: CAWSLKGVSDTQYF.